The 18 T cell receptor beta chains below all came from one sample that was sequenced in a study of blood T cell repertoires in COVID-19. Repertoires were generated with immunoSEQ multiplex PCR, while TCRdb's copy carries only in-frame clones and drops some. The data contain a few hundred thousand clones, roughly 80% of them singletons. Material for sequencing was peripheral blood. The receptors come from a woman in her 70s with COVID-19, enrolled during active disease.

A few counts support this clone. The rearrangement joins TRBV20-1 to TRBJ2-3; D not certain. The V gene lost 3 bases and the J gene lost 2 bases, with 12 bases spanning the gap. There are 14 residues in the CDR3. Germline CDR1 reads DFQATT; CDR2 reads SNEGSKA (reference sequence). CDR3 sequence reads: CSASRQRNTDTQYF. The CDR3, as DNA: TGCAGTGCTAGTAGGCAGAGGAACACAGATACGCAGTATTTT.

This clone was recorded once. The chain combines TRBV10-2 with TRBJ2-1; 8 bases map to TRBD2. Germline CDR1 is WSHSY and CDR2 is SAAADI. This CDR3 is 17 amino acids long. V lost 0 bases and J lost 2; bases outside the gene matches: 6. CDR3 residues: CASSESRGRRAYNEQFF. The CDR3 coding sequence is TGCGCCAGCAGTGAGTCCCGCGGGAGGAGGGCCTACAATGAGCAGTTCTTC.

V and J are TRBV4-3 and TRBJ2-7; 10 positions match TRBD1. Germline V gene sequence: CDR1 LGHNA, CDR2 YSLEER. This CDR3 has 16 residues. Trimming at V came to 4 bases and at J to 4 bases, leaving 10 bases not matched to a gene. The CDR3 DNA sequence: TGCGCCAGCAGCCGCCCCCGGGACAGGGGTTCGTACGAGCAGTACTTC. Translation gives CASSRPRDRGSYEQYF.

A single count supports this clone. This chain links TRBV27 with TRBJ2-1; 15 bases map to TRBD2. CDR3 length: 14 residues. The germline V gene encodes CDR1 MNHEY and CDR2 SMNVEV (reference sequence). CDR3 in DNA: TGTACTACTAGGACTAGCGGGAGGGCCGATGAGCAGTTCTTC. Translation gives CTTRTSGRADEQFF.

The chain carries TRBV18 and TRBJ1-6; 7 bases align to TRBD1. The CDR3 sequence is 16 residues long. CDR1 KGHSH and CDR2 LQKENI come from the germline V gene. Trimming removed 3 bases from V and 7 bases from J; junction bases left unmatched: 9. CDR3 amino acids: CASSPYRGRENSPLHF. CDR3 in DNA: TGTGCCAGCTCACCTTACAGGGGACGCGAGAATTCACCCCTCCACTTT.

On this clone: Within the sample, other DNA sequences also encode this same CDR3. This chain links TRBV11-2 with TRBJ1-1; D might be TRBD1 (6 bases). This CDR3 has 14 residues. V lost 4 bases to trimming and J lost 5 bases, with 14 bases between them. The V gene's germline CDR1 is SGHAT and CDR2 FQNNGV. In nucleotides, the CDR3 is TGTGCCAGCAGCTCGATACAGGGTAGGACTGAAGCTTTCTTT. Translated: CASSSIQGRTEAFF.

The chain joins TRBV4-1 to TRBJ2-7; the D gene is possibly TRBD1 (5 bases). CDR1 is MGHRA and CDR2 is YSYEKL in the germline V gene. V shed 5 bases and J shed 2 bases, with 10 bases lying between them. The CDR3 runs 13 residues. The CDR3 region has the DNA TGCGCCAGCAGCATAGACAGAACCTACGAGCAGTACTTC. Amino acids: CASSIDRTYEQYF.

The chain is built from TRBV5-3 and TRBJ1-5; D remains ambiguous. TRBV5-3 is an open reading frame, and its role is uncertain. This CDR3 spans 16 amino acids. Trimming took off 1 base at V and 5 bases at J, with 16 bases between the two ends. The CDR3 DNA is TGTGCCAGAAGCTTGAATCCCCCCCGAACGGATCAGCCCCAGCATTTT. Its translation: CARSLNPPRTDQPQHF.

V usage is TRBV19 and J usage is TRBJ1-1; D call uncertain. V dropped 6 bases and J dropped 2 bases, with 10 bases sitting between them. The CDR3 runs 13 residues. Germline V gives CDR1 LNHDA, CDR2 SQIVND (reference sequence). The CDR3 is CASRWNRNTEAFF. The CDR3 region has the DNA TGTGCCAGTAGATGGAACAGAAACACTGAAGCTTTCTTT.

This chain uses TRBV7-6 with TRBJ2-1; 7 bases match TRBD2. Trimming took 2 bases from V and 0 from J; bases not matched to a gene: 4. CDR1 and CDR2 from the germline V gene are SGHVS and FNYEAQ. This CDR3 comprises 16 residues. CDR3 residues: CASSLQGGSSYNEQFF. The CDR3 coding sequence is TGTGCCAGCAGCTTACAGGGCGGGAGCTCCTACAATGAGCAGTTCTTC.

The chain couples TRBV6-5 to TRBJ1-3; maybe TRBD1 (6 bases). Deletions cut 0 bases from V and 2 bases from J, with 11 bases between. Germline V gene lookup returns CDR1 MNHEY and CDR2 SVGAGI. This CDR3 has 16 amino acids. The CDR3 here is CASSYSQGRPGNTIYF. The DNA of the CDR3 is TGTGCCAGCAGTTACTCACAGGGAAGGCCTGGAAACACCATATATTTT.

This CDR3 reads CASSLRGALPLNYGYTF. The CDR3 DNA reads as TGTGCCAGCAGTTTACGGGGGGCGCTTCCCTTGAACTATGGCTACACCTTC. The J gene is TRBJ1-2, the V gene TRBV27, with D perhaps matching TRBD1 (6 bases). V was clipped by 2 bases and J by 2 bases, with 18 bases between them. Per the germline V gene, CDR1 is MNHEY and CDR2 is SMNVEV (reference sequence). The CDR3 has 17 residues.

This clone was found a few times. J is TRBJ2-1 and V is TRBV27; D perhaps matches TRBD2 (6 bases). The CDR3 extends over 16 amino acids. V was pared by 4 bases and J by 7 bases, with 20 bases between. In germline, CDR1 is MNHEY, CDR2 SMNVEV (reference sequence). This CDR3 reads CASSSVTGVALNEQFF. DNA for the CDR3: TGTGCCAGCAGTTCCGTAACGGGAGTTGCGTTGAATGAGCAGTTCTTC.

The rearrangement joins TRBV7-2 to TRBJ2-7, with D possibly matching TRBD2 (5 bases). CDR3 length: 12 residues. Germline CDR1 reads SGHTA; CDR2 reads FQGNSA. V was pared by 3 bases and J by 8 bases, with 11 bases between. Written as DNA, the CDR3 is TGTGCCAGCAGCTTCAGCGGAGGAAAGCAGTACTTC. Translated, it gives CASSFSGGKQYF.

Of note for this clone: Distinct nucleotide sequences in the sample also encode this CDR3. The rearrangement joins TRBV28 to TRBJ2-7; 7 positions agree with TRBD1. CDR1 and CDR2 (germline): MDHEN, SYDVKM. The CDR3 sequence is 15 residues long. J lost 6 bases, V lost 5 bases, and 13 bases had no gene match. The CDR3 protein is CASSPAGGIVGEQYF. CDR3 coding DNA: TGTGCCAGCAGTCCGGCAGGGGGAATAGTAGGCGAGCAGTACTTC.

V and J are TRBV24-1 and TRBJ2-3, with 7 nucleotides matching TRBD1. This CDR3 spans 16 amino acids. Per the germline V gene, CDR1 is KGHDR and CDR2 is SFDVKD. V was pared by 2 bases and J by 3 bases, with 7 bases of the junction left unmatched. The CDR3 sequence: CATSDYPGQKTDTQYF. The CDR3 nucleotides read TGTGCCACCAGTGATTACCCGGGACAGAAAACAGATACGCAGTATTTT.

This clone appeared a few times. J is TRBJ1-1 and V is TRBV2, with 8 bases lining up with TRBD1. The V segment lost 7 bases and the J segment 0 bases; nucleotides outside the gene matches: 7. Germline V gene sequence: CDR1 SNHLY, CDR2 FYNNEI. The CDR3 is 15 amino acids. This CDR3 reads CASTGQVQMNTEAFF. The CDR3 DNA reads as TGTGCCAGCACGGGACAGGTCCAAATGAACACTGAAGCTTTCTTT.

CDR3: CASSADSNQPQHF. The CDR3 nucleotides are TGTGCCAGCAGTGCGGATAGCAATCAGCCCCAGCATTTT. The chain recombines TRBV12-3 or TRBV12-4 with TRBJ1-5; D is unresolved. This CDR3 has 13 amino acids. Trimming pared 5 bases from V and 0 bases from J, leaving 5 bases between.